The 15 T cell receptor beta chains presented below share a single source sample, sequenced in a study of blood T cell repertoires in COVID-19. Generated by immunoSEQ multiplex PCR, the TCRdb table keeps only in-frame clones and is missing some. Among about 100,000 clones listed, roughly 88% were seen once. The sample taken for sequencing was peripheral blood. These receptors originate from an older woman with acute or convalescent COVID-19.

This chain uses TRBV5-1 with TRBJ1-2; TRBD1 aligns across 7 bases. CDR3 length equals 14 residues. V shed 1 base and J 3 bases; nucleotides not matched to a gene: 3. The germline CDR1 and CDR2 sequences are SGHRS and YFSETQ. Here the CDR3 reads CASSLLGTDYGYTF. The CDR3 DNA follows: TGCGCCAGCAGCTTGTTAGGGACAGACTATGGCTACACCTTC.

The chain recombines TRBV5-1 with TRBJ2-5, with D maybe TRBD2 (6 bases). CDR1 is SGHRS, CDR2 YFSETQ, per germline. CDR3 length equals 14 residues. The V end was cut by 5 bases, the J end by 1 base, with 12 bases between. The CDR3 DNA reads TGCGCCAGCAGTCCCATGGGGGGCCAAGAGACCCAGTACTTC. It codes for CASSPMGGQETQYF.

This clone was seen only once. V and J are TRBV3-1 (or the pseudogene TRBV3-2) and TRBJ1-2; the D gene is possibly TRBD1 (5 bases). The germline V gene has CDR1 LGHDT and CDR2 YNNKEL (reference sequence). The CDR3 contains 14 residues. V was pared by 1 base and J by 4 bases, with 10 bases between. The DNA for the CDR3 is TGTGCCAGCAGCCAAGGCAGGGTTGGCTATGGCTACACCTTC. It codes for CASSQGRVGYGYTF.

CDR3 DNA: TGCAGCGTTGTTGGCCCGGCCGACAGCAACTATGGCTACACCTTC. It is translated as CSVVGPADSNYGYTF. The chain carries TRBV29-1 and TRBJ1-2; weak D call: TRBD1 (5 bases). Germline assignment: CDR1 SQVTM and CDR2 ANQGSEA. There are 15 residues in the CDR3. V was shortened by 4 bases and J by 2 bases, with 17 bases between the two germline ends.

The chain recombines TRBV7-2 with TRBJ1-2; maybe TRBD1 (5 bases). Trimming took 5 bases from V and 10 from J, leaving 20 bases between them. The CDR3 loop spans 14 amino acids. Germline loops: CDR1 SGHTA, CDR2 FQGNSA. The CDR3 DNA sequence: TGTGCCAGCAGCCCGGCGGGGGGATTGGAGCCCTACACCTTC. Translating it yields CASSPAGGLEPYTF.

This chain uses TRBV5-5 with TRBJ1-1; TRBD1 matches at 8 bases. J gave up 4 bases and V 5 bases, and 10 bases lay outside the gene matches. Germline V gene data show CDR1 as SGHKS and CDR2 as YYEKEE (reference sequence). The CDR3 length is 15 residues. In DNA form, the CDR3 reads TGTGCCAGCAGTTTACCAGGGGGCGTCCCCACTGAAGCTTTCTTT. It is translated as CASSLPGGVPTEAFF. Full variable domain (rest looked up from reference TRBV5-5 and TRBJ1-1): DAGVTQSPTHLIKTRGQQVTLRCSPISGHKSVSWYQQVLGQGPQFIFQYYEKEERGRGNFPDRFSARQFPNYSSELNVNALLLGDSALYLCASSLPGGVPTEAFFGQGTRLTVV.

The rearrangement uses TRBV6-5 and TRBJ1-1, with no clear D. Looked up from germline, CDR1 is MNHEY and CDR2 is SVGAGI. The V gene lost 5 bases and the J gene lost 7 bases, with 11 bases spanning the gap. CDR3 size: 12 residues. CDR3 sequence (DNA): TGTGCCAGCAGTCCCGAGGCTATTGAAGCTTTCTTT. Translated: CASSPEAIEAFF.

The rearrangement links TRBV6-5 to TRBJ1-4; possible D gene TRBD1, 6 bases. CDR3 length: 13 residues. V lost 6 bases and J 8 bases, leaving 13 bases between the germline ends. The germline CDR1 and CDR2 sequences are MNHEY and SVGAGI. The CDR3 loop is CASRRTVGEKLFF. The CDR3, as DNA: TGTGCCAGCAGGAGGACAGTAGGGGAAAAACTGTTTTTT.

As concerns this clone: Relative to the germline gene, one junction end is altered; a read error may explain this. The rearrangement links TRBV7-7 to TRBJ1-2; D not certain. The CDR3 totals 13 residues. Germline V gives CDR1 SSHAT, CDR2 FNYEAQ (reference sequence). The CDR3 bases are TGTGCTAGCAGCCTCCCTGACACCCATGGCTACACCTTC. This codes for CASSLPDTHGYTF.

The V call is TRBV6-5, the J call TRBJ1-2; 7 positions match TRBD1. CDR3 length: 15 amino acids. CDR1 and CDR2 from the germline V gene are MNHEY and SVGAGI. Trimming at V came to 6 bases and at J to 0 bases, leaving 7 bases not matched to a gene. CDR3 in DNA: TGTGCCAGCAGAGATGGACAGGCCACTAACTATGGCTACACCTTC. Its translation: CASRDGQATNYGYTF.

The chain employs TRBV10-3 and TRBJ1-2; D may be TRBD1 (6 bases). The CDR3 length is 13 residues. V was clipped by 2 bases and J by 7 bases, with 11 bases between them. Germline loops: CDR1 ENHRY, CDR2 SYGVKD. The CDR3 loop reads CAISETGHLGYTF. CDR3 DNA sequence: TGTGCCATCAGTGAGACAGGGCATCTTGGCTACACCTTC.

V usage is TRBV3-1 (or the pseudogene TRBV3-2) and J usage is TRBJ1-1; D might be TRBD1 (6 bases). Germline CDR1 and CDR2: LGHDT and YNNKEL (reference sequence). The V end lost 4 bases, the J end lost 9 bases, and 12 bases lay between the germline ends. The CDR3 is made up of 12 amino acids. CDR3 nucleotides: TGTGCCAGCAGCCCCCGGACAGAGCAAGCTTTCTTT. Protein: CASSPRTEQAFF.

The genes are TRBV10-3 and TRBJ2-7; TRBD1 matches 7 bases. Per the germline V gene, CDR1 is ENHRY and CDR2 is SYGVKD. The V and J ends lost 6 bases and 2 bases, in that order; junction bases with no gene match: 7. This CDR3 has 14 residues. CDR3 sequence: CAISLGQFAYEQYF. The CDR3 DNA reads as TGTGCCATCAGCCTGGGACAGTTCGCCTACGAGCAGTACTTC.

This clone turned up a few times. The chain combines TRBV6-5 with TRBJ1-1; 10 bases line up with TRBD1. After removal of 8 bases from V and 0 bases from J, the junction contained 6 bases not matched to a gene. Germline assignment: CDR1 MNHEY and CDR2 SVGAGI. The CDR3 extends over 15 amino acids. The CDR3 coding sequence is TGTGCCAGCGGTTGGACAGGGGGGGTGAACACTGAAGCTTTCTTT. This sequence encodes CASGWTGGVNTEAFF.

This CDR3 reads CASSTLPSGLASSYEQYV. The CDR3 coding sequence is TGTGCCAGCAGTACACTACCCTCGGGACTAGCGTCCTCCTACGAGCAGTACGTC. J is TRBJ2-7 and V is TRBV6-2 or TRBV6-3; 10 bases match TRBD2. J lost 0 bases, V lost 5 bases, and 13 bases had no gene match. Germline CDR1 and CDR2: MNHEY and SVGEGT. The CDR3 is made up of 18 amino acids.